What follows are 21 T cell receptor beta chains derived from one specimen sequenced in a study of blood T cell repertoires in COVID-19. TCRdb's table, derived via immunoSEQ multiplex PCR, lists solely in-frame clones and lacks some. Among approximately 91,000 clones listed, more than 70% were seen once. Specimen: peripheral blood. Receptor source: a man between 65 and 80 years old with acute or convalescent COVID-19.

This rearrangement joins TRBV27 to TRBJ2-7, with TRBD2 matching over 9 bases. This CDR3 spans 16 amino acids. The V gene's germline CDR1 is MNHEY and CDR2 SMNVEV (reference sequence). V lost 7 bases to trimming and J lost 2 bases; unmatched junction nucleotides: 12. CDR3 in amino acids: CASTPSPGLAPYEQYF. DNA of the CDR3: TGTGCCAGCACCCCCTCCCCGGGACTAGCCCCCTACGAGCAGTACTTC.

The chain joins TRBV10-3 to TRBJ1-4; 7 positions match TRBD1. CDR1 is ENHRY, CDR2 SYGVKD, per germline. J lost 5 bases, V lost 1 base, and 7 bases had no gene match. The CDR3 contains 16 residues. CDR3: CAISEYSGTANEKLFF. In DNA form, the CDR3 reads TGTGCCATCAGTGAGTACTCCGGGACAGCAAATGAAAAACTGTTTTTT.

The V and J genes are TRBV7-6 and TRBJ1-2; 10 bases align to TRBD1. Looked up from germline, CDR1 is SGHVS and CDR2 is FNYEAQ. V lost 5 bases, J lost 4 bases, and 7 bases stayed unmatched. The CDR3 spans 15 residues. CDR3 amino acids: CASSPQTGGIYGYTF. CDR3 DNA sequence: TGTGCCAGCAGCCCGCAGACAGGGGGCATCTATGGCTACACCTTC.

CDR3 loop: CASNREGRQNNEQFF. The DNA of the CDR3 is TGTGCCAGTAACCGGGAAGGACGTCAAAACAATGAGCAGTTCTTC. The rearrangement links TRBV19 to TRBJ2-1; D possibly corresponds to TRBD2 (5 bases). Germline V gene data show CDR1 as LNHDA and CDR2 as SQIVND (reference sequence). V lost 7 bases to trimming and J lost 5 bases, with 18 bases between them. This CDR3 comprises 15 residues.

On this clone: Germline is not matched at one junction end, which may reflect a read error. The rearrangement uses TRBV7-7 and TRBJ2-5, with D possibly TRBD1 on 6 matching bases. The CDR3 covers 13 residues. Germline CDR1 is SSHAT and CDR2 is FNYEAQ (reference sequence). The CDR3 region has the DNA TGTGCTAGCAGCTTGGACAGTTTACAGACCCAGTACTTC. It encodes CASSLDSLQTQYF.

The genes are TRBV20-1 and TRBJ2-3; tentatively, D is TRBD1 (6 bases). This CDR3 region has 11 residues. The V gene's germline CDR1 is DFQATT and CDR2 SNEGSKA (reference sequence). Here the CDR3 DNA reads TGCAGGGGGGCCTCTCAGGATACGCAGTATTTT. Its translation: CRGASQDTQYF.

The chain has TRBV7-6 and TRBJ2-3; 7 positions match TRBD1. Per germline, CDR1 SGHVS and CDR2 FNYEAQ. The CDR3 has 15 residues. V lost 1 base to trimming and J lost 2 bases; unmatched junction nucleotides: 3. CDR3 coding DNA: TGTGCCAGCAGCTTAGGAGGGGGCGCCACAGATACGCAGTATTTT. It specifies CASSLGGGATDTQYF.

The chain links TRBV9 to TRBJ2-7; 12 nucleotides align to TRBD2. The trim removed 4 bases at V and 2 bases at J, leaving 7 bases unmatched. This CDR3 has 16 amino acids. Germline-derived CDR1 and CDR2 are SGDLS and YYNGEE. The CDR3 reads CASSPRLAGEPYEQYF. CDR3 bases: TGTGCCAGCAGCCCCCGACTAGCGGGGGAACCCTACGAGCAGTACTTC. Combining the CDR3 with reference TRBV9 and TRBJ2-7 gives the whole variable domain DSGVTQTPKHLITATGQRVTLRCSPRSGDLSVYWYQQSLDQGLQFLIQYYNGEERAKGNILERFSAQQFPDLHSELNLSSLELGDSALYFCASSPRLAGEPYEQYFGPGTRLTVT.

The gene calls are TRBV5-6 and TRBJ2-1; 9 positions agree with TRBD1. V lost 0 bases, J lost 8 bases, and 9 bases stayed unmatched. Germline values: CDR1 SGHDT, CDR2 YYEEEE. The CDR3 consists of 16 residues. This CDR3 reads CASSLDDRGLADEQFF. The CDR3 nucleotides are TGTGCCAGCAGCTTGGACGACAGGGGGTTGGCAGATGAGCAGTTCTTC.

This clone was observed a handful of times. The rearrangement joins TRBV28 to TRBJ1-2, with 9 positions matching TRBD1. The CDR3 length is 14 residues. With V trimmed by 7 bases and J by 4 bases, 7 bases remained unmatched. The germline gives CDR1 MDHEN, CDR2 SYDVKM. The CDR3 bases are TGTGCCAGCAAACGACAGGGGGTCGTCTATGGCTACACCTTC. This encodes CASKRQGVVYGYTF.

This clone is a singleton in its sample. CDR3 DNA: TGTGCCAGCAGCTTAGTCTTCAGGCTAGCGGGAGGGCGGCCCTACGAGCAGTACTTC. It specifies CASSLVFRLAGGRPYEQYF. This chain links TRBV11-2 with TRBJ2-7; 12 nucleotides agree with TRBD2. The junction had 12 bases not matched to a gene; V was cut back by 1 base and J by 2 bases. This CDR3 has 19 amino acids. The germline V gene has CDR1 SGHAT and CDR2 FQNNGV. Looking up the rest from reference TRBV11-2 and TRBJ2-7 gives the full variable domain: EAGVAQSPRYKIIEKRQSVAFWCNPISGHATLYWYQQILGQGPKLLIQFQNNGVVDDSQLPKDRFSAERLKGVDSTLKIQPAKLEDSAVYLCASSLVFRLAGGRPYEQYFGPGTRLTVT.

The gene calls are TRBV2 and TRBJ1-5, with D possibly being TRBD1 (6 bases). The germline gives CDR1 SNHLY, CDR2 FYNNEI. The V end was cut by 6 bases, the J end by 2 bases, with 20 bases between. This CDR3 is built from 17 residues. CDR3 nucleotides: TGTGCCAGCAGCCCTCCGCGAGGGGGAGTAGGCAATCAGCCCCAGCATTTT. It translates to CASSPPRGGVGNQPQHF.

The chain combines TRBV29-1 with TRBJ2-3; D is possibly TRBD2 (6 bases). Trimming took 1 base from V and 5 from J, leaving 7 bases between them. CDR1 is SQVTM, CDR2 ANQGSEA, per germline. This CDR3 has 12 amino acids. CDR3 sequence (DNA): TGCAGCGTTGAAGTCGGGAGAGATACGCAGTATTTT. Its protein is CSVEVGRDTQYF.

The V and J genes are TRBV12-5 and TRBJ2-5; possible D gene TRBD2, 6 bases. The germline V and J ends were trimmed by 6 bases and 5 bases, with 16 bases remaining between them. The CDR3 length is 14 residues. CDR1 is LGHNT and CDR2 is FRNRAP in the germline V gene. CDR3 loop: CASGRWGGDETQYF. For the CDR3, the DNA is TGTGCTAGTGGGCGGTGGGGCGGGGATGAGACCCAGTACTTC. The whole variable domain, remainder taken from reference TRBV12-5 and TRBJ2-5, is DARVTQTPRHKVTEMGQEVTMRCQPILGHNTVFWYRQTMMQGLELLAYFRNRAPLDDSGMPKDRFSAEMPDATLATLKIQPSEPRDSAVYFCASGRWGGDETQYFGPGTRLLVL.

The chain uses TRBV4-1 and TRBJ2-3; D is ambiguous. Germline V lookup: CDR1 MGHRA, CDR2 YSYEKL. The V end lost 1 base, the J end lost 0 bases, and 14 bases lay between the germline ends. The CDR3 consists of 17 residues. The CDR3 spells CASSQASTGSSTDTQYF. The CDR3 nucleotides are TGCGCCAGCAGCCAAGCGTCGACTGGATCGAGCACAGATACGCAGTATTTT.

The V gene is TRBV18, the J gene TRBJ2-1; TRBD2 matches at 14 bases. Germline loops: CDR1 KGHSH, CDR2 LQKENI. V lost 2 bases to trimming and J lost 3 bases; unmatched junction nucleotides: 6. This CDR3 is built from 18 residues. DNA for the CDR3: TGTGCCAGCTCACCAGGACTAGCGGGAGGCGTGGGCTACAATGAGCAGTTCTTC. Encoded protein: CASSPGLAGGVGYNEQFF.

This clone was detected once. V is TRBV6-5 and J is TRBJ2-1; 7 bases are shared with TRBD2. Looked up from germline, CDR1 is MNHEY and CDR2 is SVGAGI. The J segment lost 0 bases and the V segment lost 6 bases, leaving 2 bases of the junction unmatched. This CDR3 is built from 14 residues. For the CDR3, the DNA is TGTGCCAGCAGGTCTAGCGGCTCCTACAATGAGCAGTTCTTC. Translated: CASRSSGSYNEQFF.

This chain connects TRBV5-1 to TRBJ1-5; 11 nucleotides line up with TRBD1. This CDR3 spans 16 amino acids. Germline trimming cut 4 bases from V and 5 bases from J; bases unmatched to any gene: 8. The germline V gene has CDR1 SGHRS and CDR2 YFSETQ. The CDR3 DNA sequence: TGCGCCAGCAGCGTAGGAGGGACAGGGGGTGATCAGCCCCAGCATTTT. Translating gives CASSVGGTGGDQPQHF.

The chain is built from TRBV4-1 and TRBJ1-5, with 10 bases fitting TRBD1. The germline V gene has CDR1 MGHRA and CDR2 YSYEKL. The J segment lost 6 bases and the V segment lost 4 bases, leaving 12 bases of the junction unmatched. The CDR3 loop spans 17 amino acids. This chain's CDR3 is CASSLMTGGVLGQPQHF. For the CDR3, the DNA is TGCGCCAGCAGCCTAATGACAGGGGGCGTTCTAGGTCAGCCCCAGCATTTT.

CDR3 nucleotides: TGTGCCTGGGGGGGACTAGCCAAAAACATTCAGTACTTC. Protein product: CAWGGLAKNIQYF. The chain employs TRBV30 and TRBJ2-4, with D possibly TRBD2 on 6 matching bases. V was cut by 5 bases and J by 0 bases, with 8 bases left in between. Germline loops: CDR1 GTSNPN, CDR2 SVGIG (reference sequence). The CDR3 contains 13 residues.

This clone was recorded a few times. This sequence joins TRBV7-2 and TRBJ1-3; unclear D gene. V lost 3 bases to trimming and J lost 5 bases, with 11 bases between them. This CDR3 has 14 amino acids. Per the germline V gene, CDR1 is SGHTA and CDR2 is FQGNSA. CDR3 DNA: TGTGCCAGCAGCTTCAAAAGCCTTCGAAACACCATATATTTT. Its translation is CASSFKSLRNTIYF.